This is a list of T cell receptor beta chains from one sample in a study of T cell responses to AZD1222 COVID-19 vaccine. Repertoires were generated with immunoSEQ multiplex PCR, while TCRdb's copy carries only in-frame clones and drops some. The sample has about 86,000 clones; around nine tenths are singletons. Source: peripheral blood, taken on day 0 of AZD1222 vaccination. The receptors shown here come from an adult in good health. Each CDR3 is given with its conserved first and last residue. A D gene is named only where the DNA matches it firmly. Not all rows give a size; the values are once, few, many and, for expanded clones, a class.

abundance: .; j_gene: TRBJ1-6; d_gene: .; len: 12; v_gene: TRBV19; CDR3aa: CASSGENSPLHF; CDR3nt: TGTGCCAGTAGTGGGGAGAATTCACCCCTCCACTTT
abundance: .; j_gene: TRBJ2-1; d_gene: .; len: 16; v_gene: TRBV5-4; CDR3aa: CASSDRPTSSNNEQFF; CDR3nt: TGTGCCAGCAGCGACCGACCGACCTCCTCTAACAATGAGCAGTTCTTC
abundance: .; j_gene: TRBJ2-2; d_gene: TRBD1; len: 13; v_gene: TRBV28; CDR3aa: CASSRTGDGELFF; CDR3nt: TGTGCCAGCAGTAGGACAGGGGACGGGGAGCTGTTTTTT
abundance: .; j_gene: TRBJ2-1; d_gene: TRBD2; len: 17; v_gene: TRBV5-4; CDR3aa: CASSKQTLAGNYNEQFF; CDR3nt: TGTGCCAGCAGCAAACAGACATTAGCGGGAAACTACAATGAGCAGTTCTTC
abundance: .; j_gene: TRBJ2-1; d_gene: .; len: 15; v_gene: TRBV18; CDR3aa: CASSPPSGGGYEQFF; CDR3nt: TGTGCCAGCTCACCTCCTAGCGGAGGGGGGTATGAGCAGTTCTTC
abundance: .; j_gene: TRBJ2-3; d_gene: TRBD2; len: 16; v_gene: TRBV5-1; CDR3aa: CASSLELSGTSDTQYF; CDR3nt: TGCGCCAGCAGCTTGGAACTAAGCGGGACGTCAGATACGCAGTATTTT
abundance: .; j_gene: TRBJ1-2; d_gene: TRBD1; len: 13; v_gene: TRBV19; CDR3aa: CASSLGQSYGYTF; CDR3nt: TGTGCCAGTAGTTTGGGACAGAGCTATGGCTACACCTTC
abundance: .; j_gene: TRBJ1-1; d_gene: .; len: 13; v_gene: TRBV6-5; CDR3aa: CASTLEGDSLPSF; CDR3nt: TGTGCCAGCACCCTTGAGGGTGACAGCCTTCCCTCTTTT
abundance: once; j_gene: TRBJ2-7; d_gene: .; len: 13; v_gene: TRBV7-3; CDR3aa: CASGETGDGEQYF; CDR3nt: TGTGCCAGCGGCGAGACGGGAGACGGAGAGCAGTACTTC
abundance: .; j_gene: TRBJ1-4; d_gene: .; len: 12; v_gene: TRBV28; CDR3aa: CASSLLKKKLFF; CDR3nt: TGTGCCAGCAGTTTACTCAAGAAAAAACTGTTTTTT
abundance: .; j_gene: TRBJ1-1; d_gene: TRBD1; len: 16; v_gene: TRBV19; CDR3aa: CASSSETGILITEAFF; CDR3nt: TGTGCCAGTAGTTCGGAGACAGGGATTTTGATCACTGAAGCTTTCTTT
abundance: .; j_gene: TRBJ1-4; d_gene: .; len: 14; v_gene: TRBV6-5; CDR3aa: CATKSAAQNEKLFF; CDR3nt: TGTGCCACCAAGAGCGCAGCGCAGAATGAAAAACTGTTTTTT
abundance: .; j_gene: TRBJ1-5; d_gene: .; len: 12; v_gene: TRBV2; CDR3aa: CASSDRGWPQHF; CDR3nt: TGTGCCAGCAGTGACAGGGGTTGGCCCCAGCATTTT
abundance: once; j_gene: TRBJ2-5; d_gene: .; len: 14; v_gene: TRBV10-2; CDR3aa: CASSVVGVQETQYF; CDR3nt: TGCGCCAGCAGTGTTGTAGGAGTCCAAGAGACCCAGTACTTC
abundance: .; j_gene: TRBJ1-6; d_gene: TRBD1; len: 17; v_gene: TRBV11-3; CDR3aa: CASSLERGQSDNSPLHF; CDR3nt: TGTGCCAGCAGCTTAGAAAGGGGGCAGAGTGATAATTCACCCCTCCACTTT
abundance: .; j_gene: TRBJ1-5; d_gene: .; len: 17; v_gene: TRBV11-2; CDR3aa: CASSRLSGTAAGQPQHF; CDR3nt: TGTGCCAGCAGCCGCCTCTCCGGGACCGCCGCCGGACAGCCCCAGCATTTT
abundance: .; j_gene: TRBJ1-6; d_gene: .; len: 15; v_gene: TRBV14; CDR3aa: CASSQPGPRNSPLHF; CDR3nt: TGTGCCAGCAGCCAGCCGGGACCGAGAAATTCACCCCTCCACTTT
abundance: .; j_gene: TRBJ1-1; d_gene: .; len: 13; v_gene: TRBV7-3; CDR3aa: CASSLGSTTEAFF; CDR3nt: TGTGCCAGCAGCTTAGGCTCGACCACTGAAGCTTTCTTT
abundance: .; j_gene: TRBJ1-1; d_gene: TRBD1; len: 11; v_gene: TRBV6-5; CDR3aa: CASGQGTEAFF; CDR3nt: TGTGCCAGTGGACAGGGTACTGAAGCTTTCTTT
abundance: .; j_gene: TRBJ2-7; d_gene: .; len: 16; v_gene: TRBV10-3; CDR3aa: CAIRGTVGTRTGEQYF; CDR3nt: TGTGCCATCAGGGGCACCGTCGGGACACGGACTGGCGAGCAGTACTTC
abundance: once; j_gene: TRBJ1-2; d_gene: .; len: 18; v_gene: TRBV4-1; CDR3aa: CASSQAPPTSGASYGYTF; CDR3nt: TGCGCCAGCAGCCAAGCTCCCCCGACCTCCGGGGCTTCCTATGGCTACACCTTC
abundance: .; j_gene: TRBJ1-1; d_gene: TRBD1; len: 12; v_gene: TRBV6-6; CDR3aa: CASSAQGGEAFF; CDR3nt: TGTGCCAGCAGTGCCCAGGGGGGTGAAGCTTTCTTT
abundance: .; j_gene: TRBJ2-3; d_gene: TRBD2; len: 14; v_gene: TRBV30; CDR3aa: CAWRGGFKADTQYF; CDR3nt: TGTGCCTGGCGCGGGGGATTTAAGGCAGATACGCAGTATTTT
abundance: .; j_gene: TRBJ2-1; d_gene: TRBD2; len: 15; v_gene: TRBV5-6; CDR3aa: CASSLELAGNNEQFF; CDR3nt: TGTGCCAGCAGCTTGGAACTAGCGGGAAACAATGAGCAGTTCTTC
abundance: .; j_gene: TRBJ2-7; d_gene: .; len: 13; v_gene: TRBV2; CDR3aa: CASTRDAPLEQYF; CDR3nt: TGTGCCAGCACCCGGGACGCACCCTTGGAGCAGTACTTC
abundance: .; j_gene: TRBJ1-3; d_gene: .; len: 14; v_gene: TRBV6-5; CDR3aa: CASSRSTPGNTIYF; CDR3nt: TGTGCCAGCAGCAGATCTACCCCTGGAAACACCATATATTTT
abundance: once; j_gene: TRBJ1-2; d_gene: TRBD1; len: 14; v_gene: TRBV27; CDR3aa: CASSQDRGRSGYTF; CDR3nt: TGTGCCAGCAGCCAGGACAGGGGGCGAAGTGGCTACACCTTC
abundance: .; j_gene: TRBJ2-7; d_gene: .; len: 18; v_gene: TRBV3-1/TRBV3-2; CDR3aa: CASSQGPLGRGVTYEQYF; CDR3nt: TGTGCCAGCAGCCAAGGACCCCTCGGCAGGGGTGTTACCTACGAGCAGTACTTC
abundance: .; j_gene: TRBJ2-7; d_gene: .; len: 12; v_gene: TRBV11-1; CDR3aa: CASSFSSYEQYF; CDR3nt: TGTGCCAGCAGCTTTTCTTCCTACGAGCAGTACTTC
abundance: .; j_gene: TRBJ1-2; d_gene: .; len: 16; v_gene: TRBV19; CDR3aa: CASSIYPSGAGYGYTF; CDR3nt: TGTGCCAGTAGTATTTATCCCTCGGGGGCAGGGTATGGCTACACCTTC
abundance: once; j_gene: TRBJ2-3; d_gene: TRBD2; len: 16; v_gene: TRBV4-1; CDR3aa: CASSSAPAGGTDTQYF; CDR3nt: TGCGCCAGCAGCTCCGCCCCAGCGGGGGGCACAGATACGCAGTATTTT
abundance: .; j_gene: TRBJ2-5; d_gene: .; len: 15; v_gene: TRBV9; CDR3aa: CASSVSGLSQETQYF; CDR3nt: TGTGCCAGCAGCGTATCCGGACTTTCCCAAGAGACCCAGTACTTC
abundance: .; j_gene: TRBJ1-4; d_gene: .; len: 13; v_gene: TRBV29-1; CDR3aa: CSVIKGSNEKLFF; CDR3nt: TGCAGCGTTATCAAAGGGTCTAATGAAAAACTGTTTTTT
abundance: once; j_gene: TRBJ2-7; d_gene: .; len: 13; v_gene: TRBV15; CDR3aa: CATSGQSSYEQYF; CDR3nt: TGTGCCACCAGCGGGCAGAGCTCCTACGAGCAGTACTTC
abundance: .; j_gene: TRBJ1-1; d_gene: .; len: 12; v_gene: TRBV4-1; CDR3aa: CASSQGNTEAFF; CDR3nt: TGCGCCAGCAGTCAGGGGAACACTGAAGCTTTCTTT
abundance: once; j_gene: TRBJ1-5; d_gene: .; len: 16; v_gene: TRBV19; CDR3aa: CASSIRTELSNQPQHF; CDR3nt: TGTGCCAGTAGTATAAGGACAGAACTTAGCAATCAGCCCCAGCATTTT
abundance: .; j_gene: TRBJ1-2; d_gene: .; len: 15; v_gene: TRBV15; CDR3aa: CATSIRAGINYGYTF; CDR3nt: TGTGCCACCAGCATACGGGCCGGGATTAACTATGGCTACACCTTC
abundance: .; j_gene: TRBJ1-5; d_gene: .; len: 15; v_gene: TRBV2; CDR3aa: CASSVQSYSNQPQHF; CDR3nt: TGTGCCAGCAGTGTTCAGAGTTATAGCAATCAGCCCCAGCATTTT
abundance: few; j_gene: TRBJ2-5; d_gene: TRBD2; len: 15; v_gene: TRBV27; CDR3aa: CASSSPAGGVETQYF; CDR3nt: TGTGCCAGCAGTTCTCCCGCGGGAGGAGTAGAGACCCAGTACTTC
abundance: .; j_gene: TRBJ2-1; d_gene: .; len: 14; v_gene: TRBV5-1; CDR3aa: CASSTSVTYNEQFF; CDR3nt: TGCGCCAGCAGCACCTCGGTTACCTACAATGAGCAGTTCTTC
abundance: .; j_gene: TRBJ1-2; d_gene: .; len: 12; v_gene: TRBV28; CDR3aa: CATEGNNYGYTF; CDR3nt: TGTGCCACCGAGGGGAACAACTATGGCTACACCTTC
abundance: few; j_gene: TRBJ1-4; d_gene: .; len: 12; v_gene: TRBV6-5; CDR3aa: CASSYARGKLFF; CDR3nt: TGTGCCAGCAGTTACGCTCGGGGAAAACTGTTTTTT
abundance: .; j_gene: TRBJ1-6; d_gene: .; len: 14; v_gene: TRBV7-9; CDR3aa: CASSLSGEVSPLHF; CDR3nt: TGTGCCAGCAGCTTGTCAGGGGAGGTTTCACCCCTCCACTTT
abundance: .; j_gene: TRBJ1-3; d_gene: .; len: 16; v_gene: TRBV7-8; CDR3aa: CASRHYRALSGNTIYF; CDR3nt: TGTGCCAGCAGGCATTACCGGGCCCTCTCTGGAAACACCATATATTTT
abundance: .; j_gene: TRBJ2-5; d_gene: TRBD2; len: 18; v_gene: TRBV7-9; CDR3aa: CASSQGLAGDSWEETQYF; CDR3nt: TGTGCCAGCAGCCAGGGACTAGCGGGGGACTCGTGGGAAGAGACCCAGTACTTC
abundance: .; j_gene: TRBJ1-1; d_gene: .; len: 13; v_gene: TRBV27; CDR3aa: CASSLKGSTEAFF; CDR3nt: TGTGCCAGCAGTTTGAAGGGTAGCACTGAAGCTTTCTTT
abundance: .; j_gene: TRBJ2-3; d_gene: .; len: 14; v_gene: TRBV3-1/TRBV3-2; CDR3aa: CASSNGLSTDTPYF; CDR3nt: TGTGCCAGCAGCAACGGGTTGAGCACAGATACGCCGTATTTT
abundance: .; j_gene: TRBJ1-6; d_gene: .; len: 16; v_gene: TRBV5-1; CDR3aa: CASSFGSTFEDSPLHF; CDR3nt: TGCGCCAGCAGCTTTGGTTCAACATTCGAGGATTCACCCCTCCACTTT